What follows is one T cell receptor beta chain and its context. The data derive from a study of blood T cell repertoires in COVID-19. Study summary: Researchers got acute and convalescent COVID-19 samples from the United States, Italy and Spain. PBMCs, B-cell-depleted T cells, or T cells provided the cDNA or gDNA that made up the material.

Germline V gene lookup returns CDR1 KGHSH and CDR2 LQKENI. CDR3 length: 14 amino acids. The V segment lost 4 bases and the J segment 10 bases; nucleotides outside the gene matches: 9. Original data processing: Estimates of nucleated cell counts were drawn from the amplification of reference gene primers. Method: immunoSEQ multiplex PCR; TCRdb's copy keeps in-frame clones and lacks some. From that table come the V and J calls and clone size; the DNA was used to work out D and trimming. In the table there are tens of thousands of clones, over 65% of which are singletons. This chain links TRBV18 with TRBJ1-4; 7 nucleotides line up with TRBD1. The TCR originated in a woman in her fifties or sixties with acute or convalescent COVID-19. The sample consisted of peripheral blood. The CDR3: CASSQGADGRKLFF. For the CDR3, the DNA is TGTGCCAGCTCACAGGGGGCCGATGGGCGAAAACTGTTTTTT.